This passage covers 18 T cell receptor beta chains from one sample sequenced in a study of cytomegalovirus exposure and HLA in healthy donors. The PCR was carried out with 60 Vbeta primers and 13 Jbeta primers. Sequenced by immunoSEQ multiplex PCR; TCRdb stores in-frame clones only, minus some. The repertoire holds approximately 140,000 clones, with roughly 87% as singletons. The material sequenced was PBMCs. The receptor source for this set is a middle-aged woman in good health and CMV-seronegative.

V usage is TRBV7-8 and J usage is TRBJ1-5; 7 nucleotides match TRBD1. The germline V gene has CDR1 SGHVS and CDR2 FQNEAQ. This CDR3 region has 16 residues. The V gene end was trimmed by 5 bases and the J gene end by 1 base; junction bases not matched to a gene: 8. The CDR3 DNA follows: TGTGCCAGCAGCCTAGAGGGGGCGGGGAGCAATCAGCCCCAGCATTTT. Protein product: CASSLEGAGSNQPQHF.

The chain uses TRBV6-5 and TRBJ2-3, with D possibly matching TRBD1 (6 bases). This CDR3 contains 14 residues. V was pared by 4 bases and J by 4 bases, with 12 bases between. The V gene's germline CDR1 is MNHEY and CDR2 SVGAGI. CDR3: CASSSRTVADTQYF. In nucleotides, the CDR3 is TGTGCCAGCAGTTCGAGGACAGTTGCAGATACGCAGTATTTT.

The chain links TRBV29-1 to TRBJ1-1; 7 nucleotides agree with TRBD1. CDR1 SQVTM and CDR2 ANQGSEA come from the germline V gene. Losses at the gene ends were 7 bases for V and 0 bases for J; bases not matched to a gene: 5. CDR3 length: 13 amino acids. In nucleotides, the CDR3 is TGCAGCGCCTTACAGGGGATGAACACTGAAGCTTTCTTT. Amino acid sequence: CSALQGMNTEAFF.

The J gene is TRBJ1-1, the V gene TRBV2, with 7 bases identical to TRBD1. This CDR3 region has 13 residues. V lost 7 bases, J lost 4 bases, and 6 bases stayed unmatched. Germline CDR1 reads SNHLY; CDR2 reads FYNNEI. The CDR3 loop reads CASTRGLGTEAFF. The CDR3 DNA reads as TGTGCCAGCACAAGGGGGCTCGGCACTGAAGCTTTCTTT.

This clone was recorded only once. V usage is TRBV29-1 and J usage is TRBJ2-1; 10 bases are shared with TRBD2. The germline CDR1 and CDR2 sequences are SQVTM and ANQGSEA. The CDR3 consists of 14 residues. J gave up 4 bases and V 8 bases, and 8 bases lay outside the gene matches. In DNA form, the CDR3 reads TGCAGCACGCTAGCGGGAGAGTCTTACAATGAGCAGTTCTTC. This codes for CSTLAGESYNEQFF.

V is TRBV28 and J is TRBJ1-5; tentative D call: TRBD1 (6 bases). The germline V and J ends were trimmed by 10 bases and 3 bases, with 25 bases remaining between them. The CDR3 runs to 17 residues. CDR1 is MDHEN and CDR2 is SYDVKM in the germline V gene. CDR3 amino acids: CATADRLFIPINQPQHF. The CDR3 DNA follows: TGTGCCACTGCGGACAGATTATTTATACCTATCAATCAGCCCCAGCATTTT.

The genes are TRBV7-2 and TRBJ2-7; D gene ambiguous. V was clipped by 3 bases and J by 3 bases, with 12 bases between them. The germline V gene encodes CDR1 SGHTA and CDR2 FQGNSA. This CDR3 has 14 amino acids. CDR3 amino acids: CASSFNTPNYEQYF. CDR3 DNA sequence: TGTGCCAGCAGCTTCAACACCCCAAACTACGAGCAGTACTTC.

This clone was seen just once. The chain combines TRBV7-8 with TRBJ1-6; 10 bases match TRBD1. This CDR3 spans 17 amino acids. V lost 3 bases, J lost 9 bases, and 11 bases stayed unmatched. Germline-derived CDR1 and CDR2 are SGHVS and FQNEAQ. CDR3 DNA sequence: TGTGCCAGCAGCTTGGCACACCCGGGACAGGGGATTTCACCCCTCCACTTT. Protein: CASSLAHPGQGISPLHF.

Notes on this clone: The junction and the germline gene differ at one end; a read error may be behind it. This rearrangement joins TRBV7-9 to TRBJ2-6, with D possibly TRBD2 on 6 matching bases. The CDR3 totals 13 residues. CDR1 SEHNR and CDR2 FQNEAQ come from the germline V gene (reference sequence). The DNA of the CDR3 is TGTTCCAGCAGCTTAGTACGGGGGAACGTCCTGACTTTC. This sequence encodes CSSSLVRGNVLTF.

CDR3 DNA sequence: TGTGCCAGCAGTTTAACCGGGACAGGGATTGACTATGGCTACACCTTC. This sequence encodes CASSLTGTGIDYGYTF. The V call is TRBV28, the J call TRBJ1-2; 9 nucleotides align to TRBD1. This CDR3 has 16 amino acids. V lost 2 bases and J lost 3; bases outside the gene matches: 7. CDR1 is MDHEN, CDR2 SYDVKM, per germline.

The rearrangement uses TRBV4-1 and TRBJ2-7; 8 nucleotides agree with TRBD1. Germline V lookup: CDR1 MGHRA, CDR2 YSYEKL. Unmatched junction bases numbered 7, after V lost 0 bases and J lost 6 bases. The CDR3 spans 15 residues. The CDR3 is CASSQEKQGAFEQYF. CDR3 nucleotide sequence: TGCGCCAGCAGCCAAGAAAAGCAGGGGGCCTTCGAGCAGTACTTC.

The chain has TRBV5-1 and TRBJ2-7, with 10 bases lining up with TRBD2. CDR1 and CDR2 from the germline V gene are SGHRS and YFSETQ. V lost 4 bases, J lost 5 bases, and 12 bases stayed unmatched. The CDR3 runs 16 residues. The CDR3: CASSPRGLAGANEQYF. CDR3 sequence (DNA): TGCGCCAGCAGCCCGAGGGGGCTAGCGGGAGCCAACGAGCAGTACTTC.

The chain links TRBV5-4 to TRBJ2-4, with 9 bases aligning to TRBD2. Trimming took 6 bases from V and 3 from J; bases not matched to a gene: 13. CDR1 and CDR2 (germline): SGHNT, YYREEE (reference sequence). This CDR3 has 17 amino acids. CDR3 bases: TGTGCCAGCACCCCTGGCGGGAGGGCCTTTGGCAAAAACATTCAGTACTTC. Amino acid sequence: CASTPGGRAFGKNIQYF.

The rearrangement joins TRBV28 to TRBJ2-2; possible D gene TRBD2, 6 bases. Trimming removed 5 bases from V and 0 bases from J, with 10 bases in between. The V gene's germline CDR1 is MDHEN and CDR2 SYDVKM. The CDR3 length is 15 residues. The CDR3: CASSGGAANTGELFF. CDR3 nucleotides: TGTGCCAGCAGTGGAGGGGCGGCGAACACCGGGGAGCTGTTTTTT.

V gene TRBV28 combines with J gene TRBJ2-5; 8 bases match TRBD1. The J call may be mistaken, given a closer DNA end match to TRBJ2-7. Per germline, CDR1 MDHEN and CDR2 SYDVKM. This CDR3 is 16 amino acids long. The CDR3, as DNA: TGTGCCAGCGGACCCGGGACAGGATTTGAGCCCTACGAGCAGTACTTC. It encodes CASGPGTGFEPYEQYF.

On this clone: The same CDR3 arises from other DNA sequences in this sample as well. This CDR3 reads CASSLVLAGGQETQYF. In DNA, the CDR3 is TGCGCCAGCAGCTTGGTTCTAGCGGGAGGGCAAGAGACCCAGTACTTC. V gene TRBV5-1 combines with J gene TRBJ2-5; 12 bases fit TRBD2. Germline V gene lookup returns CDR1 SGHRS and CDR2 YFSETQ. With V trimmed by 0 bases and J by 2 bases, 2 bases remained unmatched. The CDR3 contains 16 residues.

The gene calls are TRBV7-8 and TRBJ2-7; TRBD1 agrees at 12 bases. The CDR3 is 15 residues long. Trimming took 2 bases from V and 6 from J; bases not matched to a gene: 5. Germline lookup yields CDR1 SGHVS and CDR2 FQNEAQ. The CDR3 DNA sequence: TGTGCCAGCAGCTTACGTCCGGGACAGGGGGCCGAGCAGTACTTC. Translated, it gives CASSLRPGQGAEQYF.

This chain uses TRBV7-9 with TRBJ2-5; possible D gene TRBD2, 6 bases. This CDR3 spans 15 amino acids. Per the germline V gene, CDR1 is SEHNR and CDR2 is FQNEAQ (reference sequence). Trimming removed 5 bases at V and 4 bases at J, with 17 bases between. For the CDR3, the DNA is TGTGCCAGCAGCGTCACGGGCCTCGGGGGAGAGACCCAGTACTTC. Protein: CASSVTGLGGETQYF.